A selection of T cell receptor beta chains follows, all from one sample in a study of CD4+ T cells in melanoma. Clones were read by immunoSEQ multiplex PCR, and TCRdb kept only the in-frame ones, dropping some. Of 110,000 to 150,000 clones detected, around 90% appear once; the ten largest clones hold 1.5% to 1.7%. The receptors shown here come from a human donor with melanoma. Both conserved end residues are part of each CDR3. D genes are given only for firm matches. Clone size appears in some rows only: once, few, many, or a class for an expanded clone.

14	.	TRBV15	TRBJ1-1	.	CATSRERREAEAFF	TGTGCCACCAGCAGAGAACGGCGGGAAGCTGAAGCTTTCTTT
12	.	TRBV5-1	TRBJ2-3	.	CASSLVSDTQYF	TGCGCCAGCAGCTTGGTGTCAGATACGCAGTATTTT
15	TRBD1	TRBV5-1	TRBJ2-3	.	CASSPRQGSTDTQYF	TGCGCCAGCAGCCCTCGACAGGGAAGCACAGATACGCAGTATTTT
16	.	TRBV6-6	TRBJ2-3	once	CASTLLSPGSTDTQYF	TGTGCCAGCACCCTCCTCTCCCCCGGCTCCACAGATACGCAGTATTTT
12	.	TRBV7-8	TRBJ1-4	once	CASSLFNEKLFF	TGTGCCAGCAGCTTATTCAATGAAAAACTGTTTTTT
15	.	TRBV5-4	TRBJ1-2	.	CASSSRTGDSYGYTF	TGTGCCAGCAGCTCTCGGACGGGTGATAGTTATGGCTACACCTTC
12	.	TRBV19	TRBJ1-1	.	CASIGMNTEAFF	TGTGCCAGTATAGGTATGAACACTGAAGCTTTCTTT
14	.	TRBV5-1	TRBJ1-1	.	CASSLGFGNTEAFF	TGCGCCAGCAGCTTGGGATTTGGGAACACTGAAGCTTTCTTT
13	TRBD2	TRBV5-6	TRBJ2-5	.	CASSPRGRETQYF	TGTGCCAGCAGCCCGCGGGGGAGGGAGACCCAGTACTTC
13	.	TRBV5-4	TRBJ2-5	.	CASSLAVRETQYF	TGTGCCAGCAGCTTGGCGGTGCGAGAGACCCAGTACTTC
15	TRBD1	TRBV7-9	TRBJ2-1	.	CASSRTGGPYNEQFF	TGTGCCAGCAGCCGTACAGGGGGCCCCTACAATGAGCAGTTCTTC
13	.	TRBV29-1	TRBJ1-1	.	CSVPTIAGTEAFF	TGCAGCGTTCCCACGATAGCCGGCACTGAAGCTTTCTTT
18	.	TRBV30	TRBJ2-6	.	CAWSPQGIRISGANVLTF	TGTGCCTGGAGTCCCCAGGGAATAAGGATCTCTGGGGCCAACGTCCTGACTTTC
15	.	TRBV15	TRBJ2-1	.	CATSYYTLSYNEQFF	TGTGCCACCAGTTACTACACTCTCTCCTACAATGAGCAGTTCTTC
14	TRBD1	TRBV25-1	TRBJ1-4	.	CASRQGATNEKLFF	TGTGCCAGCAGACAGGGGGCAACTAATGAAAAACTGTTTTTT
14	.	TRBV10-3	TRBJ2-2	.	CAIKQDKNTGELFF	TGTGCCATCAAACAGGACAAGAACACCGGGGAGCTGTTTTTT
11	.	TRBV7-9	TRBJ1-2	.	CASSLAYGYTF	TGTGCCAGCAGCTTAGCGTATGGCTACACCTTC
12	.	TRBV2	TRBJ2-5	.	CASERYQETQYF	TGTGCCAGCGAGAGGTACCAAGAGACCCAGTACTTC
14	.	TRBV5-6	TRBJ1-2	.	CASSSLGETYGYTF	TGTGCCAGCAGCTCCCTGGGAGAGACCTATGGCTACACCTTC
16	TRBD1	TRBV27	TRBJ2-7	few	CASSSSTGTGIHEQYF	TGTGCCAGCAGTTCGTCAACGGGGACAGGGATCCACGAGCAGTACTTC
15	TRBD1	TRBV6-1	TRBJ2-3	.	CASMGQGGSTDTQYF	TGTGCCAGCATGGGACAGGGGGGTAGCACAGATACGCAGTATTTT
15	TRBD1	TRBV30	TRBJ2-2	.	CAWSVGQGDTGELFF	TGTGCCTGGAGTGTAGGGCAGGGGGACACCGGGGAGCTGTTTTTT
13	.	TRBV7-7	TRBJ1-1	.	CASSRDRGTEAFF	TGTGCTAGCAGCAGAGACAGAGGCACTGAAGCTTTCTTT
15	.	TRBV10-3	TRBJ2-3	.	CAISEDSKSTDTQYF	TGTGCCATCAGTGAGGACAGCAAGAGCACAGATACGCAGTATTTT
16	.	TRBV11-2	TRBJ1-6	.	CASSLDHRVGDSPLHF	TGTGCCAGCAGCTTAGATCATCGGGTCGGGGATTCACCCCTCCACTTT
17	.	TRBV27	TRBJ2-1	.	CASSLSRVLLSYNEQFF	TGTGCCAGCAGTTTATCCCGGGTGCTACTCTCCTACAATGAGCAGTTCTTC
14	.	TRBV5-6	TRBJ2-7	.	CASKRQGGPYEQYF	TGTGCCAGCAAGAGACAGGGAGGCCCCTACGAGCAGTACTTC
20	.	TRBV9	TRBJ2-6	.	CASSVVGGKQVSSGANVLTF	TGTGCCAGCAGCGTAGTAGGGGGGAAACAGGTAAGCTCTGGGGCCAACGTCCTGACTTTC
13	.	TRBV6-6	TRBJ2-6	.	CASSYAGANVLTF	TGTGCCAGCAGTTACGCTGGGGCCAACGTCCTGACTTTC
13	TRBD1	TRBV28	TRBJ1-2	.	CASRVQGAGGYTF	TGTGCCAGCAGGGTACAGGGGGCTGGGGGCTACACCTTC
15	.	TRBV2	TRBJ2-1	.	CASSLTGDSYNEQFF	TGTGCCAGCAGTTTAACGGGGGATTCCTACAATGAGCAGTTCTTC
18	.	TRBV4-1	TRBJ2-1	.	CASSQVGGWDSFANEQFF	TGCGCCAGCAGCCAAGTTGGGGGATGGGACTCCTTCGCCAATGAGCAGTTCTTC